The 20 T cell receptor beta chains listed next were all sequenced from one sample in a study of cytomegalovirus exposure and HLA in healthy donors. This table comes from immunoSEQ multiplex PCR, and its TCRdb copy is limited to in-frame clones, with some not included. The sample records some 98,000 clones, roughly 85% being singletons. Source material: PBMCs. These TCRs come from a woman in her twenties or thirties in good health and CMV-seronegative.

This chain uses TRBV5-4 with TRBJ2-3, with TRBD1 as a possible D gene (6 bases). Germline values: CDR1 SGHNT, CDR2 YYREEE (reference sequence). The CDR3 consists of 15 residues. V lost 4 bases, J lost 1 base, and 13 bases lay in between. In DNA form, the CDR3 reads TGTGCCAGCAGCCTCGAGGGGGACCGCACAGATACGCAGTATTTT. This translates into CASSLEGDRTDTQYF. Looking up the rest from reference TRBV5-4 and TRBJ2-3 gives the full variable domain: ETGVTQSPTHLIKTRGQQVTLRCSSQSGHNTVSWYQQALGQGPQFIFQYYREEENGRGNFPPRFSGLQFPNYSSELNVNALELDDSALYLCASSLEGDRTDTQYFGPGTRLTVL.

The CDR3 is CASSFMGGHGYTF. The CDR3 bases are TGTGCCAGCAGTTTTATGGGGGGGCATGGCTACACCTTC. The chain recombines TRBV27 with TRBJ1-2, with D maybe TRBD1 (6 bases). This CDR3 has 13 residues. V dropped 3 bases and J dropped 6 bases, with 11 bases sitting between them. Germline assignment: CDR1 MNHEY and CDR2 SMNVEV (reference sequence).

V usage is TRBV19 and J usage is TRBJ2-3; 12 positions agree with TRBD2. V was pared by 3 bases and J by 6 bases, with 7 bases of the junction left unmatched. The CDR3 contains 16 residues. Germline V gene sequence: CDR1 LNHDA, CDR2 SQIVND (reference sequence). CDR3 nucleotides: TGTGCCAGTAGTATCCTAGCGGGAGGGCCGGTTGATACGCAGTATTTT. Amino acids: CASSILAGGPVDTQYF.

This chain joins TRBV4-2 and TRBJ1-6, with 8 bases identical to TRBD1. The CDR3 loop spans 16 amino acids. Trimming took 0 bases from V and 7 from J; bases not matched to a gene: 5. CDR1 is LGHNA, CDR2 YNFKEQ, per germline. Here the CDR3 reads CASSQEEDRDNSPLHF. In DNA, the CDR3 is TGTGCCAGCAGCCAAGAGGAGGACAGGGACAATTCACCCCTCCACTTT.

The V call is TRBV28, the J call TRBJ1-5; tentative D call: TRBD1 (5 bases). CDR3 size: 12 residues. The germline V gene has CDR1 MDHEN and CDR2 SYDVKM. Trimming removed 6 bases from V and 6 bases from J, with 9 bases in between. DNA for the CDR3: TGTGCCAGCAGGCAGGGCCTTCAGCCCCAGCATTTT. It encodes CASRQGLQPQHF.

As DNA, the CDR3 is TGTGCCAGTAGTATCCGGGGAATCCATCAGCCCCAGCATTTT. Its protein is CASSIRGIHQPQHF. The rearrangement uses TRBV19 and TRBJ1-5; D not resolved. This CDR3 region has 14 residues. Trimming removed 3 bases from V and 5 bases from J, with 11 bases in between. CDR1 and CDR2 from the germline V gene are LNHDA and SQIVND (reference sequence). Full variable domain (remainder filled in from reference TRBV19 and TRBJ1-5): DGGITQSPKYLFRKEGQNVTLSCEQNLNHDAMYWYRQDPGQGLRLIYYSQIVNDFQKGDIAEGYSVSREKKESFPLTVTSAQKNPTAFYLCASSIRGIHQPQHFGDGTRLSIL.

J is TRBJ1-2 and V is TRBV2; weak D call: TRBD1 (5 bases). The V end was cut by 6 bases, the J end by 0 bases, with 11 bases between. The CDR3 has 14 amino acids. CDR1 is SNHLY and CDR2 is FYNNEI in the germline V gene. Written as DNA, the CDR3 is TGTGCCAGCAGAGCAGGGCCAGCTAACTATGGCTACACCTTC. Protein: CASRAGPANYGYTF.

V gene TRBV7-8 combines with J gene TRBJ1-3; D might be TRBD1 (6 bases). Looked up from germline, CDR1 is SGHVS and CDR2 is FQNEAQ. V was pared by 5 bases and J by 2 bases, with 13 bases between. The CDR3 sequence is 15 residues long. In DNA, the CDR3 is TGTGCCAGCAGCCGCATACAGGGAACTGGAAACACCATATATTTT. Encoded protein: CASSRIQGTGNTIYF.

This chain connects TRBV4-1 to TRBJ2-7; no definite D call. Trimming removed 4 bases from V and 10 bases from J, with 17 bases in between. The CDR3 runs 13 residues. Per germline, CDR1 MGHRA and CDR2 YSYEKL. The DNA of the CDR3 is TGCGCCAGCAGCCTCGAGTCACAGTTGATACAGTACTTC. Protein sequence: CASSLESQLIQYF.

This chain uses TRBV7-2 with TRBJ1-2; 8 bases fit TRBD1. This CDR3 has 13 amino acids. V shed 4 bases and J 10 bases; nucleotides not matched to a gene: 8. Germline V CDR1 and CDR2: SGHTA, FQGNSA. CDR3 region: CASSSRDRIFYTF. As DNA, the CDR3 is TGTGCCAGCAGCTCCCGGGACAGGATTTTCTACACCTTC.

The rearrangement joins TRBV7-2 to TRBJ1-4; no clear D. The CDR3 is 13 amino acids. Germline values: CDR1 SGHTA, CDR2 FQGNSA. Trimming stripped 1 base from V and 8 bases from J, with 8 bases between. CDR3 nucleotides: TGTGCCAGCAGCTTAGTTACACCAGAAAAACTGTTTTTT. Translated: CASSLVTPEKLFF. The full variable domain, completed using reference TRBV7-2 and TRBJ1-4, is GAGVSQSPSNKVTEKGKDVELRCDPISGHTALYWYRQSLGQGLEFLIYFQGNSAPDKSGLPSDRFSAERTGGSVSTLTIQRTQQEDSAVYLCASSLVTPEKLFFGSGTQLSVL.

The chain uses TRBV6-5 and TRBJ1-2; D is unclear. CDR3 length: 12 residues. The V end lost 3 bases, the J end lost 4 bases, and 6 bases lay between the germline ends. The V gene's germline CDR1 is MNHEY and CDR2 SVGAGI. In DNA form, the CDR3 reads TGTGCCAGCAGTTATGGAGGCTATGGCTACACCTTC. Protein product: CASSYGGYGYTF.

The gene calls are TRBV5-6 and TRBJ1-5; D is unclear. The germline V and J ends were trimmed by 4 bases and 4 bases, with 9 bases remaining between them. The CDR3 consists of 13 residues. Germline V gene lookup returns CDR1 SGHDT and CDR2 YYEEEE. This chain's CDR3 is CASSVDGNQPQHF. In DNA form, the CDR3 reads TGTGCCAGCAGCGTAGACGGGAATCAGCCCCAGCATTTT. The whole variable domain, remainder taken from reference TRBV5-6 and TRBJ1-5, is DAGVTQSPTHLIKTRGQQVTLRCSPKSGHDTVSWYQQALGQGPQFIFQYYEEEERQRGNFPDRFSGHQFPNYSSELNVNALLLGDSALYLCASSVDGNQPQHFGDGTRLSIL.

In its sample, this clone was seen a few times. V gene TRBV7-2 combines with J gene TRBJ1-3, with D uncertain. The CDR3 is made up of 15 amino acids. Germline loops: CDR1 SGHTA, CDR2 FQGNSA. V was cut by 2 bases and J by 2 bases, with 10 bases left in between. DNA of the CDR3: TGTGCCAGCAGCTTACTCCAAGCTACTGGAAACACCATATATTTT. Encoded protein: CASSLLQATGNTIYF.

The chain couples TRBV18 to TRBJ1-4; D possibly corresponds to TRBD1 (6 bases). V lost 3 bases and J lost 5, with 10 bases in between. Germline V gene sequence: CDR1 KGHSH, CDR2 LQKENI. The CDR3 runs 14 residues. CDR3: CASSPMRGNEKLFF. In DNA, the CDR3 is TGTGCCAGCTCACCCATGAGGGGGAATGAAAAACTGTTTTTT.

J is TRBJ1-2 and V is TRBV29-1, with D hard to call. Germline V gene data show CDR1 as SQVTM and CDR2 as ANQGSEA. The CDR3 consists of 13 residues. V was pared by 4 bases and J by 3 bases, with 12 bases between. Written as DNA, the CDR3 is TGCAGCGTTGCGCAAGAGAGGGACTATGGCTACACCTTC. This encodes CSVAQERDYGYTF.

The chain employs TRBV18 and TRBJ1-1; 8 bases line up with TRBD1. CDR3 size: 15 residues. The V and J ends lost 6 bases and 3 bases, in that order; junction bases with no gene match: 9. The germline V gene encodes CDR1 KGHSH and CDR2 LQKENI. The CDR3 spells CASSPGTGSDTEAFF. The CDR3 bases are TGTGCCAGCTCCCCTGGGACAGGATCGGACACTGAAGCTTTCTTT.

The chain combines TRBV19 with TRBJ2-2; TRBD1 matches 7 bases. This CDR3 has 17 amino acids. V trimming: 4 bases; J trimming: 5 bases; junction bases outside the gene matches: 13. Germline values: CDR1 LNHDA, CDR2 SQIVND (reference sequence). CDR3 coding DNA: TGTGCCAGTAGTAAAGACAGGGCTTGGTTCGGGACCGGGGAGCTGTTTTTT. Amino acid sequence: CASSKDRAWFGTGELFF.

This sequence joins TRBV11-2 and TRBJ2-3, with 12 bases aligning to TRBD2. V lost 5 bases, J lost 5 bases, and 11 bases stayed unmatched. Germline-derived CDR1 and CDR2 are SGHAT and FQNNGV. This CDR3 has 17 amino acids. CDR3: CASSPVPSGGAEDTQYF. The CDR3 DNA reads TGTGCCAGCAGCCCGGTCCCTAGCGGGGGGGCCGAAGATACGCAGTATTTT. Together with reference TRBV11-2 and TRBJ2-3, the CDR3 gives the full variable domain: EAGVAQSPRYKIIEKRQSVAFWCNPISGHATLYWYQQILGQGPKLLIQFQNNGVVDDSQLPKDRFSAERLKGVDSTLKIQPAKLEDSAVYLCASSPVPSGGAEDTQYFGPGTRLTVL.

The CDR3 region is CASRTGTGGNTIYF. In DNA, the CDR3 is TGTGCCAGCAGAACAGGGACAGGCGGAAACACCATATATTTT. This chain joins TRBV6-1 and TRBJ1-3; 8 nucleotides match TRBD1. Germline assignment: CDR1 MNHNS and CDR2 SASEGT. V lost 6 bases and J lost 4; bases outside the gene matches: 5. CDR3 length: 14 residues.